This TCR beta chain was recovered during a study of T cell changes during pregnancy in multiple sclerosis. The method was immunoSEQ multiplex PCR; TCRdb's version includes in-frame clones alone and lacks a portion of them. The repertoire holds roughly 120,000 clones, with 90% to 95% as singletons. The CDR3 spans 15 residues. V shed 3 bases and J 8 bases; nucleotides not matched to a gene: 5. From germline, CDR1 is SGHRS and CDR2 YFSETQ. The origin of this receptor is a female donor with multiple sclerosis, enrolled in a pregnancy study. The material was peripheral blood, obtained in the third trimester of pregnancy. This rearrangement joins TRBV5-1 to TRBJ2-1, with TRBD2 matching over 13 bases. In DNA form, the CDR3 reads TGCGCCAGCAGCTCCGGGACTAGCGGGAATGATGAGCAGTTCTTC. Its protein product is CASSSGTSGNDEQFF.